The clone carrying this T cell receptor beta chain was seen at least ten times. Researchers built TCR beta libraries using quantitative 5'-RACE with molecular barcodes. MiXCR was run by TCRdb on the 5' RACE reads, yielding one entry per CDR3 protein. The table includes about 36,000 distinct CDR3 sequences, around an eighth detected once. This sample was included in a study of CD8 T cells in ankylosing spondylitis. CDR3 length: 15 residues. Trimming removed 0 bases at V and 4 bases at J, with 12 bases between. Germline-derived CDR1 and CDR2 are MRHNA and SNTAGT. This TCR derives from a male donor with ankylosing spondylitis. Sample: synovial fluid, either unsorted or a sorted T cell fraction (not recorded which). The chain is built from TRBV6-4 and TRBJ1-1; no reliable D call. The CDR3 bases are TGTGCCAGCAGTGACTCGAGTGGGTCCCCCACTGAAGCTTTCTTT. Its protein is CASSDSSGSPTEAFF.